This T cell receptor beta chain was sequenced for a study of Ad26.COV2.S vaccination and SARS-CoV-2 variants. Looking at the study overall: Ad26.COV2.S was injected intramuscularly once or twice, 56 days apart.

V shed 0 bases and J shed 0 bases, with 11 bases lying between them. CDR1 and CDR2 from the germline V gene are GTSNPN and SVGIG (reference sequence). CDR3 length equals 15 residues. Here immunoSEQ multiplex PCR was the method, and the copy in TCRdb shows in-frame clones only, minus some. The data contain about 680,000 clones, roughly 90% of them singletons. Points on this clone: The antigen is not known.

The study's findings and limits: Similar non-spike TCR breadth was observed in recipients of vaccine and of placebo.

Treatment described: 15 to 20 received Ad26.COV2.S at low or high dose, single or two shots; about five received placebo; per-sample allocation not given. Sampling occurred on day 63 after the first vaccine or placebo injection. Boston supplied an adult donor aged 18-55 years. Material: peripheral blood, obtained in a trial of Ad26.COV2.S vaccine versus placebo. The sequence came from a person aged 18 to 65 who received the Ad26.COV2.S COVID-19 vaccine or a placebo. The genes are TRBV30 and TRBJ1-1; D uncertain. The CDR3 nucleotides are TGTGCCTGGAGTGTAGAGGTCTCCTTGAACACTGAAGCTTTCTTT. Translation: CAWSVEVSLNTEAFF.